This TCR beta chain was profiled in a study of blood T cells in healthy people across ages. Study summary: Capture by template switching was about one barcoded beta molecule per two T cells.

This clonotype was seen repeatedly, ten times or more. V shed 3 bases and J shed 0 bases, with 5 bases lying between them. The CDR3 sequence is 12 residues long. Looked up from germline, CDR1 is SQVTM and CDR2 is ANQGSEA. A second roughly 7 to 12 cycle PCR used barcoded and J-beta primers. TCRdb used MiXCR to reprocess the 5' RACE reads, holding one entry per CDR3 protein. The table shows approximately 1,700,000 distinct CDR3 sequences, with roughly two fifths occurring only once. The source is a human donor in good health. The J gene is TRBJ2-5, the V gene TRBV29-1, with D unclear. The sample taken for sequencing was blood. CDR3 nucleotides: TGCAGCGTTGAGGGGAACCAAGAGACCCAGTACTTC. It is translated as CSVEGNQETQYF.